Following are 9 T cell receptor beta chains from one sample sequenced in a study of cytomegalovirus exposure and HLA in healthy donors. Researchers ran the PCR with 60 Vbeta and 13 Jbeta primers. Repertoires were generated with immunoSEQ multiplex PCR, while TCRdb's copy carries only in-frame clones and drops some. The data contain around 80,000 clones, over 70% of them seen just once; the ten biggest clones take up 5% to 7%. Sequenced sample: PBMCs. The receptors shown here come from a man aged 18-30 years in good health and CMV-seropositive.

The chain employs TRBV7-3 and TRBJ2-6; no clear D gene. The V gene lost 5 bases and the J gene lost 3 bases, with 5 bases spanning the gap. CDR1 SGHTA and CDR2 FQGTGA come from the germline V gene. This CDR3 spans 13 amino acids. The CDR3 reads CASSPGGANVLTF. The CDR3 nucleotides read TGTGCCAGCAGCCCCGGTGGGGCCAACGTCCTGACTTTC.

The V gene is TRBV28, the J gene TRBJ1-2, with TRBD1 as a possible D gene (5 bases). Trimming shortened V by 3 bases and J by 6 bases, and 14 bases separated the two germline ends. Per the germline V gene, CDR1 is MDHEN and CDR2 is SYDVKM. The CDR3 contains 14 residues. The CDR3 loop reads CASSFRGKVDGYTF. CDR3 coding DNA: TGTGCCAGCAGTTTCCGGGGGAAGGTAGATGGCTACACCTTC.

The rearrangement uses TRBV5-4 and TRBJ2-7, with 13 positions matching TRBD2. This CDR3 has 17 residues. With 3 bases clipped from V and 7 bases from J, the junction kept 13 bases outside the gene matches. Germline-derived CDR1 and CDR2 are SGHNT and YYREEE (reference sequence). The CDR3 DNA reads as TGTGCCAGCAGCTATGGACTAGCGGGAGTACCCACTGGGGAGCAGTACTTC. It yields the protein CASSYGLAGVPTGEQYF. Filled out from reference TRBV5-4 and TRBJ2-7, the complete variable domain reads ETGVTQSPTHLIKTRGQQVTLRCSSQSGHNTVSWYQQALGQGPQFIFQYYREEENGRGNFPPRFSGLQFPNYSSELNVNALELDDSALYLCASSYGLAGVPTGEQYFGPGTRLTVT.

The J gene is TRBJ2-7, the V gene TRBV5-4; 11 positions agree with TRBD2. Looked up from germline, CDR1 is SGHNT and CDR2 is YYREEE (reference sequence). With 5 bases clipped from V and 5 bases from J, the junction kept 15 bases outside the gene matches. The CDR3 is 17 amino acids. In DNA, the CDR3 is TGTGCCAGCAGTCCCTCAATGGGAACTAGCGGGAGTAACGAGCAGTACTTC. Translation: CASSPSMGTSGSNEQYF.

This clone has more than one count but fewer than ten. The J gene is TRBJ2-7, the V gene TRBV6-5; 7 nucleotides agree with TRBD2. This CDR3 has 13 amino acids. V was clipped by 6 bases and J by 6 bases; unmatched bases: 8. Per germline, CDR1 MNHEY and CDR2 SVGAGI. The chain's CDR3 is CASRFTGTTEQYF. In DNA form, the CDR3 reads TGTGCCAGCAGGTTCACCGGGACTACCGAGCAGTACTTC.

The genes are TRBV11-3 and TRBJ1-1, with 7 nucleotides matching TRBD1. Germline lookup yields CDR1 SGHNT and CDR2 YENEEA. Germline trimming cut 3 bases from V and 4 bases from J; bases unmatched to any gene: 5. The CDR3 runs to 14 residues. CDR3 sequence: CASSFRQGPTEAFF. In DNA, the CDR3 is TGTGCCAGCAGCTTTCGACAGGGACCCACTGAAGCTTTCTTT.

The rearrangement uses TRBV28 and TRBJ1-1; D gene unclear. The CDR3 length is 13 residues. CDR1 is MDHEN, CDR2 SYDVKM, per germline. V lost 8 bases and J lost 3, with 13 bases in between. The DNA of the CDR3 is TGTGCCAGCTCGGAGAATCGGGACACTGAAGCTTTCTTT. Its protein is CASSENRDTEAFF.

The chain recombines TRBV7-9 with TRBJ1-1; 7 positions match TRBD1. Germline V gene data show CDR1 as SEHNR and CDR2 as FQNEAQ (reference sequence). The CDR3 is 19 amino acids. J lost 3 bases, V lost 3 bases, and 19 bases had no gene match. The chain's CDR3 is CASSFGGKGGASFDTEAFF. The CDR3 nucleotides read TGTGCCAGCAGCTTTGGGGGGAAAGGGGGCGCGTCCTTTGACACTGAAGCTTTCTTT.

J is TRBJ2-2 and V is TRBV27; possible D gene TRBD1, 5 bases. The CDR3 spans 12 residues. Deletions cut 7 bases from V and 6 bases from J, with 9 bases between. Germline values: CDR1 MNHEY, CDR2 SMNVEV (reference sequence). CDR3 amino acids: CASKGISGELFF. In nucleotides, the CDR3 is TGTGCCAGCAAGGGGATCTCCGGGGAGCTGTTTTTT.